One and the same sample provided the 27 T cell receptor beta chains below, sequenced in a study of blood T cell repertoires in COVID-19. This table comes from immunoSEQ multiplex PCR, and its TCRdb copy is limited to in-frame clones, with some not included. The data show around 150,000 clones, with 80% seen just once and under 7% held by the top ten. Specimen: PBMCs or T cells enriched from blood (not recorded which). These receptors came from a man aged 35 to 55 who had recovered from COVID-19.

The gene calls are TRBV11-2 and TRBJ2-5; 7 bases match TRBD2. This CDR3 has 17 residues. From germline, CDR1 is SGHAT and CDR2 FQNNGV. The J segment lost 5 bases and the V segment lost 5 bases, leaving 17 bases of the junction unmatched. Here the CDR3 reads CASSPGGRAPSRETQYF. The CDR3 coding sequence is TGTGCCAGCAGCCCGGGGGGAAGGGCTCCTTCGAGGGAGACCCAGTACTTC.

This rearrangement joins TRBV2 to TRBJ1-2; D unclear. CDR1 is SNHLY, CDR2 FYNNEI, per germline. V was cut by 6 bases and J by 3 bases, with 20 bases left in between. The CDR3 sequence is 16 residues long. The chain's CDR3 is CASRANVRRRDYGYTF. CDR3 DNA sequence: TGTGCCAGCAGAGCGAATGTCCGGCGGAGGGACTATGGCTACACCTTC.

The chain combines TRBV7-2 with TRBJ2-5, with a weak D call TRBD1 (6 bases). Germline CDR1 reads SGHTA; CDR2 reads FQGNSA. The ends were cut back, 3 bases at V and 2 bases at J, with 7 bases in the middle. This CDR3 comprises 13 residues. CDR3 nucleotides: TGTGCCAGCAGCTTTGACAGGCAAGAGACCCAGTACTTC. Its translation: CASSFDRQETQYF.

The V call is TRBV19, the J call TRBJ1-1, with no clear D. The CDR3 contains 12 residues. V was clipped by 10 bases and J by 2 bases, with 11 bases between them. Germline V gives CDR1 LNHDA, CDR2 SQIVND (reference sequence). Written as DNA, the CDR3 is TGTGCCACCCGTACAACAAACACTGAAGCTTTCTTT. Translating gives CATRTTNTEAFF.

This sequence joins TRBV5-1 and TRBJ1-4; 7 bases match TRBD1. In germline, CDR1 is SGHRS, CDR2 YFSETQ. This CDR3 is 14 amino acids long. After removal of 4 bases from V and 5 bases from J, the junction contained 5 bases not matched to a gene. The CDR3 sequence: CASSRGQPNEKLFF. In DNA, the CDR3 is TGCGCCAGCAGCCGGGGACAGCCGAATGAAAAACTGTTTTTT. Looking up the rest from reference TRBV5-1 and TRBJ1-4 gives the full variable domain: KAGVTQTPRYLIKTRGQQVTLSCSPISGHRSVSWYQQTPGQGLQFLFEYFSETQRNKGNFPGRFSGRQFSNSRSEMNVSTLELGDSALYLCASSRGQPNEKLFFGSGTQLSVL.

The chain employs TRBV7-9 and TRBJ1-1; D is unresolved. V gave up 1 base and J gave up 0 bases, with 6 bases separating them. Germline CDR1 SEHNR, CDR2 FQNEAQ (reference sequence). The CDR3 has 14 residues. The CDR3 DNA is TGTGCCAGCAGCTTAGTACGGGTGAACACTGAAGCTTTCTTT. This codes for CASSLVRVNTEAFF.

The V gene is TRBV29-1, the J gene TRBJ1-1, with 8 bases aligning to TRBD1. V trimming: 3 bases; J trimming: 4 bases; junction bases outside the gene matches: 4. CDR1 and CDR2 (germline): SQVTM, ANQGSEA. CDR3 size: 13 residues. CDR3 coding DNA: TGCAGCGTTGAGCAGGGGGCTGGCACTGAAGCTTTCTTT. It encodes CSVEQGAGTEAFF.

This clone was observed a handful of times. The genes are TRBV5-6 and TRBJ2-7, with a possible D match to TRBD1 (5 bases). CDR1 is SGHDT, CDR2 YYEEEE, per germline. The length of the CDR3 is 14 residues. Trimming stripped 4 bases from V and 0 bases from J, with 11 bases between. The CDR3 sequence: CASSRIGASYEQYF. The CDR3 DNA follows: TGTGCCAGCAGCCGAATAGGGGCCTCCTACGAGCAGTACTTC.

In its sample, this clone was seen once. The J gene is TRBJ1-2, the V gene TRBV14, with no clear D. Germline V CDR1 and CDR2: SGHDN, FVKESK. Trimming removed 0 bases at V and 4 bases at J, with 21 bases between. The CDR3 spans 18 residues. CDR3 region: CASSQDEGRPNFTYGYTF. The CDR3 DNA follows: TGTGCCAGCAGCCAAGATGAGGGCAGGCCCAACTTCACCTATGGCTACACCTTC.

This clone was seen repeatedly, ten times or more. This chain links TRBV6-5 with TRBJ2-7, with 8 bases lining up with TRBD1. The CDR3 totals 14 residues. Germline trimming cut 6 bases from V and 4 bases from J; bases unmatched to any gene: 8. Germline lookup yields CDR1 MNHEY and CDR2 SVGAGI. CDR3 residues: CASRRGTGFYEQYF. The CDR3 DNA reads TGTGCCAGCAGACGCGGGACAGGTTTTTACGAGCAGTACTTC.

The chain has TRBV11-2 and TRBJ2-5, with 9 bases lining up with TRBD2. J gave up 0 bases and V 8 bases, and 10 bases lay outside the gene matches. The CDR3 extends over 16 amino acids. Germline V gene lookup returns CDR1 SGHAT and CDR2 FQNNGV. CDR3 sequence (DNA): TGTGCCAGCGGCAGTTCTAGCGGGGAGTACCAAGAGACCCAGTACTTC. Its protein product is CASGSSSGEYQETQYF.

The chain combines TRBV29-1 with TRBJ2-7, with 14 bases identical to TRBD2. Per germline, CDR1 SQVTM and CDR2 ANQGSEA. CDR3 length equals 14 residues. The V and J ends lost 6 bases and 3 bases, in that order; junction bases with no gene match: 4. This chain's CDR3 is CSVWGLAGVYEQYF. The CDR3 bases are TGCAGCGTCTGGGGACTAGCGGGGGTCTACGAGCAGTACTTC.

This chain joins TRBV28 and TRBJ2-4; 9 bases are shared with TRBD1. Germline V gene lookup returns CDR1 MDHEN and CDR2 SYDVKM. The V segment lost 6 bases and the J segment 6 bases; nucleotides outside the gene matches: 9. There are 15 residues in the CDR3. The CDR3 DNA is TGTGCCAGCAGCCAACAGGGGGCGCGGGGAAACATTCAGTACTTC. Protein product: CASSQQGARGNIQYF.

As DNA, the CDR3 is TGTGCCTGGATGGCGGGGTCGGGGAACTATGGCTACACCTTC. Translation gives CAWMAGSGNYGYTF. The chain employs TRBV30 and TRBJ1-2; D is uncertain. Germline V lookup: CDR1 GTSNPN, CDR2 SVGIG (reference sequence). Trimming removed 4 bases at V and 2 bases at J, with 14 bases between. The CDR3 loop spans 14 amino acids. Complete variable domain (other parts from reference TRBV30 and TRBJ1-2): SQTIHQWPATLVQPVGSPLSLECTVEGTSNPNLYWYRQAAGRGLQLLFYSVGIGQISSEVPQNLSASRPQDRQFILSSKKLLLSDSGFYLCAWMAGSGNYGYTFGSGTRLTVV.

This clone turned up a few times. V usage is TRBV7-5 and J usage is TRBJ1-2; TRBD1, the D gene given by the table, was not confirmed from the DNA. TRBV7-5 is marked as a pseudogene. The CDR3 consists of 15 residues. The CDR3 here is CVRSPPGTGGAGYTF. The CDR3 DNA reads TGTGTCAGAAGCCCCCCAGGGACAGGGGGCGCGGGCTACACCTTC.

This clone was counted a few times. The chain recombines TRBV30 with TRBJ2-5; TRBD2 matches at 7 bases. This CDR3 is 13 amino acids long. The germline V gene has CDR1 GTSNPN and CDR2 SVGIG (reference sequence). Unmatched junction bases numbered 5, after V lost 5 bases and J lost 2 bases. The CDR3 DNA sequence: TGTGCCTGGGACGGGGGGATACAAGAGACCCAGTACTTC. The encoded protein is CAWDGGIQETQYF.

The rearrangement links TRBV6-5 to TRBJ1-2; TRBD1 aligns across 10 bases. Germline V gives CDR1 MNHEY, CDR2 SVGAGI. V was clipped by 7 bases and J by 6 bases; unmatched bases: 8. This CDR3 contains 14 residues. CDR3 DNA: TGTGCCAGCAACCCGGGACAGGGGTTAAATGGCTACACCTTC. Its protein is CASNPGQGLNGYTF.

V and J are TRBV19 and TRBJ2-3, with 8 bases that match TRBD2. The CDR3 extends over 15 amino acids. Germline V gives CDR1 LNHDA, CDR2 SQIVND (reference sequence). V trimming: 1 base; J trimming: 3 bases; junction bases outside the gene matches: 3. Here the CDR3 reads CASSIATGGTDTQYF. The CDR3 bases are TGTGCCAGTAGTATAGCGACGGGGGGGACAGATACGCAGTATTTT.

This clone showed up just once. The J gene is TRBJ1-2, the V gene TRBV2, with 12 nucleotides matching TRBD1. Trimming at V came to 4 bases and at J to 4 bases, leaving 4 bases not matched to a gene. Germline V lookup: CDR1 SNHLY, CDR2 FYNNEI. The CDR3 spans 15 residues. This chain's CDR3 is CASSVGTGGGYGYTF. The DNA for the CDR3 is TGTGCCAGCAGTGTGGGGACAGGGGGCGGCTATGGCTACACCTTC.

The rearrangement joins TRBV18 to TRBJ2-4; a possible D gene is TRBD2 (6 bases). Trimming took 2 bases from V and 0 from J, leaving 14 bases between them. Germline CDR1 and CDR2: KGHSH and LQKENI. The CDR3 covers 17 residues. CDR3 bases: TGTGCCAGCTCACCATCATACACCGGGGGAGCCAAAAACATTCAGTACTTC. Translation gives CASSPSYTGGAKNIQYF.

The gene calls are TRBV29-1 and TRBJ2-5; 7 bases agree with TRBD1. The trim removed 6 bases at V and 9 bases at J, leaving 7 bases unmatched. This CDR3 is 11 amino acids long. CDR1 and CDR2 from the germline V gene are SQVTM and ANQGSEA. The CDR3 loop reads CSVRDSESQYF. The DNA of the CDR3 is TGCAGCGTCCGGGACAGTGAGTCCCAGTACTTC.

The gene calls are TRBV30 and TRBJ1-2; D is possibly TRBD1 (6 bases). Germline CDR1 GTSNPN, CDR2 SVGIG (reference sequence). V gave up 4 bases and J gave up 2 bases, with 20 bases separating them. The CDR3 length is 16 residues. CDR3 in DNA: TGTGCCTGGAACAACCAAGCTATCGACAGGAACTATGGCTACACCTTC. Translating it yields CAWNNQAIDRNYGYTF.

DNA for the CDR3: TGTGCCACCAGTGATTTGGAACTACTCACAGGGATGAGTGAAAAACTGTTTTTT. Translating gives CATSDLELLTGMSEKLFF. J is TRBJ1-4 and V is TRBV24-1; D may be TRBD1 (6 bases). The CDR3 has 18 residues. The V gene's germline CDR1 is KGHDR and CDR2 SFDVKD. Trimming took 0 bases from V and 7 from J, leaving 20 bases between them.

This clone was counted once. The chain is built from TRBV14 and TRBJ1-1, with D tentatively TRBD1 (5 bases). The V and J ends lost 0 bases and 3 bases respectively, with 14 bases between them. The CDR3 runs to 16 residues. Germline CDR1 reads SGHDN; CDR2 reads FVKESK. The CDR3 loop reads CASSQDFGAVHTEAFF. The CDR3 bases are TGTGCCAGCAGCCAAGATTTTGGGGCGGTACACACTGAAGCTTTCTTT.

The chain has TRBV2 and TRBJ2-3, with 8 bases aligning to TRBD1. CDR1 is SNHLY, CDR2 FYNNEI, per germline. V gave up 2 bases and J gave up 7 bases; unmatched junction bases: 17. The CDR3 extends over 18 amino acids. CDR3 in DNA: TGTGCCAGCAGTGAAAATTCTAGGGCAGGGGGCGTTGTATATACGCAGTATTTT. Translation: CASSENSRAGGVVYTQYF.

The chain combines TRBV6-5 with TRBJ1-5; no clear D gene. V dropped 4 bases and J dropped 1 base, with 8 bases sitting between them. Germline V gene sequence: CDR1 MNHEY, CDR2 SVGAGI. CDR3 length: 14 residues. DNA of the CDR3: TGTGCCAGCAGTTCACCCAGAAGCAATCAGCCCCAGCATTTT. The encoded protein is CASSSPRSNQPQHF.

A few counts support this clone. The V gene is TRBV19, the J gene TRBJ2-7; 7 positions agree with TRBD1. CDR3 length: 14 amino acids. Looked up from germline, CDR1 is LNHDA and CDR2 is SQIVND (reference sequence). The junction had 6 bases not matched to a gene; V was cut back by 6 bases and J by 1 base. The CDR3 DNA sequence: TGTGCCAGTAGGAAGACAGGGATTTCCTACGAGCAGTACTTC. Its translation: CASRKTGISYEQYF.